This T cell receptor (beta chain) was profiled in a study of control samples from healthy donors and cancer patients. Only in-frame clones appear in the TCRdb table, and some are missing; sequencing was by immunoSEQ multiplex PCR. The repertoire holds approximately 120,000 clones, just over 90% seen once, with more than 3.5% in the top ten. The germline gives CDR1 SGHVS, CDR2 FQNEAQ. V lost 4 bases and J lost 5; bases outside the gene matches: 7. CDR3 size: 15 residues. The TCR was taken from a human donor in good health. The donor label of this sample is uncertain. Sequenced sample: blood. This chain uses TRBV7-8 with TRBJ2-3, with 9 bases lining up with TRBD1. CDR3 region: CASSWRDRAIDTQYF. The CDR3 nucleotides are TGTGCCAGCAGCTGGCGGGACAGGGCAATAGATACGCAGTATTTT.